Described below is a single T cell receptor (beta chain) sequence and its context. Its cognate antigen is unknown. The junction and the germline gene differ at one end; a read error may be behind it. Three rounds of nested PCR, following a modified ARM-PCR protocol, produced the TCRbeta library. Each CDR3 protein is one row after TCRdb ran MiXCR on the multiplex PCR reads. The data contain about 75,000 distinct CDR3 sequences, under 80% of them singletons. The template was RNA from unsorted bulk tissue. The sample is drawn from a study of tumor and adjacent non-tumor tissue in lung cancer. Overall study context: Some 3.9 million productive TCRbeta reads were obtained per sample on average. General study findings and limits: Tumor repertoires had a smaller top 100 clone share than normal lung. Compared with tumor, normal lung showed significantly lower TCR diversity.

The CDR3 runs 17 residues. CDR1 SQVTM and CDR2 ANQGSEA come from the germline V gene. The sequence came from a woman aged 45 to 65 with non-small cell lung cancer. The sample was lung tumor tissue. The rearrangement joins TRBV29-1 to TRBJ2-3, with 8 positions matching TRBD2. CDR3 sequence: CNVEGFAGGSITDTQYF. The CDR3 DNA is TGCAACGTTGAGGGGTTCGCGGGAGGCTCGATCACAGATACGCAGTATTTT.